This T cell receptor (beta chain) came from a study of technical replicates of blood from a handful of donors. V was clipped by 5 bases and J by 1 base, with 10 bases between them. Germline V gene data show CDR1 as SGHDT and CDR2 as YYEEEE. This CDR3 has 14 amino acids. Libraries were prepared by immunoSEQ multiplex PCR; TCRdb keeps only in-frame clonotypes and omits some of them. In the table there are about 97,000 clones, approximately 96% of which are singletons. The TCR sequence derives from a human donor in good health. Sequenced: T cells isolated from PBMCs. V and J are TRBV5-6 and TRBJ1-5, with a weak D call TRBD1 (6 bases). The CDR3 loop is CASSSGTSNQPQHF. CDR3 DNA sequence: TGTGCCAGCAGTTCCGGGACAAGCAATCAGCCCCAGCATTTT.